This T cell receptor (beta chain) was recovered during a study of persistence of HIV-infected CD4 T cells. Study findings and constraints: Rare CMV-responding cells carrying HIV-1 proviruses were not analyzed separately for TCR.

The stimulus was lysate of CMV-infected fibroblasts, 9 to 10 ug/mL. Memory cells lacking CD40L and CD69 with high CD45RO were sorted. Adults with HIV-1 started suppressive ART while chronically infected. PBMCs were depleted of CD8+ T cells before stimulation. A note on this clone: The antigen remains unidentified.

The CDR3 sequence is 14 residues long. From germline, CDR1 is SGHAT and CDR2 FQDESV (reference sequence). V shed 4 bases and J shed 1 base, with 10 bases lying between them. This was the immunoSEQ version 4 assay in survey mode. Generated by immunoSEQ multiplex PCR, the TCRdb table keeps only in-frame clones and is missing some. The profile shows more than 45,000 clones, about 81% of them singletons. Source: CD4+ T cells sorted from PBMCs after 18-hour stimulation, taken from a patient who received antiretroviral therapy. This sequence originates from an adult man with HIV who was CMV-seropositive. The chain links TRBV11-1 to TRBJ1-1, with no clear D. The DNA of the CDR3 is TGTGCCAGCAGCTCTGGACGGTGGAACACTGAAGCTTTCTTT. Encoded protein: CASSSGRWNTEAFF.